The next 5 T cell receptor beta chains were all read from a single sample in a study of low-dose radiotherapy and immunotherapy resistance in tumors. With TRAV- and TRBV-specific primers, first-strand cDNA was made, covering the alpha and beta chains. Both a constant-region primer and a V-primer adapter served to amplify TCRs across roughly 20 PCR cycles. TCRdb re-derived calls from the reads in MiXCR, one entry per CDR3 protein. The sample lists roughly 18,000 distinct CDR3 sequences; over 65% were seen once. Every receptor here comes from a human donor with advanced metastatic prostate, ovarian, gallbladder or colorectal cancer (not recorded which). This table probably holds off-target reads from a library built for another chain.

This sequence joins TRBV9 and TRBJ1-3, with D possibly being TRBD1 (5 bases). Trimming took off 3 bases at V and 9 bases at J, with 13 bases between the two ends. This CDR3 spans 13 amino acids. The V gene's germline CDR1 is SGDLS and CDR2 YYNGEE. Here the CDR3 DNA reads TGTGCCAGCAGCGCACTGTACGACAGCACCATATATTTT. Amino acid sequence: CASSALYDSTIYF.

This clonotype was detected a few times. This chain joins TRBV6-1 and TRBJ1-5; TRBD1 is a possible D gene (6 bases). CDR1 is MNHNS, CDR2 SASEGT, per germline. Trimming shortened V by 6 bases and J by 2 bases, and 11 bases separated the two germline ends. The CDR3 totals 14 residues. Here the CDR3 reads CASSPGGRNQPQHF. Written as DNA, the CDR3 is TGTGCCAGCAGCCCCGGGGGCCGCAATCAGCCCCAGCATTTT.

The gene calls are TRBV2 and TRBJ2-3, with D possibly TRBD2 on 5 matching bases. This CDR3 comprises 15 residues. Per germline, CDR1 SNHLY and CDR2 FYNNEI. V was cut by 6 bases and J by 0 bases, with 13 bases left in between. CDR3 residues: CASRVLASSTDTQYF. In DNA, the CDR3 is TGTGCCAGCAGAGTCTTAGCGTCTAGCACAGATACGCAGTATTTT.

The CDR3 loop reads CASRKRGGTGELFF. CDR3 coding DNA: TGTGCCAGCCGCAAGCGGGGAGGCACCGGGGAGCTGTTTTTT. The chain links TRBV13 to TRBJ2-2; TRBD2 matches 7 bases. CDR3 length: 14 residues. The germline V gene has CDR1 PRHDT and CDR2 FYEKMQ (reference sequence). Trimming took 8 bases from V and 4 from J; bases not matched to a gene: 7. The variable domain in full, with the rest retrieved from reference TRBV13 and TRBJ2-2, is AAGVIQSPRHLIKEKRETATLKCYPIPRHDTVYWYQQGPGQDPQFLISFYEKMQSDKGSIPDRFSAQQFSDYHSELNMSSLELGDSALYFCASRKRGGTGELFFGEGSRLTVL.

Here the CDR3 DNA reads TGTGCCAGCAGCTTAGAGACAGGGGGTCACTACGAGCAGTACTTC. Its translation is CASSLETGGHYEQYF. This chain links TRBV7-2 with TRBJ2-7; 9 bases line up with TRBD1. The length of the CDR3 is 15 residues. Germline V lookup: CDR1 SGHTA, CDR2 FQGNSA. Trimming took 1 base from V and 3 from J; bases not matched to a gene: 4.